What follows are 26 T cell receptor beta chains derived from one specimen sequenced in a study of control samples from healthy donors and cancer patients. The repertoire was sequenced with immunoSEQ multiplex PCR; TCRdb's copy has only in-frame clones and lacks some. The sample has some 64,000 clones, over 75% seen once. Sample: PBMCs. These receptors came from a woman aged 45-59 years with head and neck cancer.

This clone was picked up one time. The V gene is TRBV7-4, the J gene TRBJ2-1, with D perhaps assigned TRBD1 or TRBD2 (5 bases each). CDR3 length: 17 residues. The germline gives CDR1 SGHVT, CDR2 SQSDAQ. The V and J ends lost 2 bases and 5 bases respectively, with 19 bases between them. The CDR3 region has the DNA TGTGCCAGCAGCTTAAGCGGCTCGTGGACACCTAACAATGAGCAGTTCTTC. Amino acids: CASSLSGSWTPNNEQFF.

DNA for the CDR3: TGTGCCAGCAGTTACGGGTCCCACGGGGCCTACAATGAGCAGTTCTTC. Its translation is CASSYGSHGAYNEQFF. The rearrangement uses TRBV6-6 and TRBJ2-1; perhaps TRBD2 as D (5 bases). This CDR3 is 16 amino acids long. Germline V gene lookup returns CDR1 MNHNY and CDR2 SVGAGI (reference sequence). The ends were cut back, 2 bases at V and 2 bases at J, with 13 bases in the middle.

This clone was detected a few times. DNA of the CDR3: TGTGCCAGCACCACGACAGGGGCAGGCTACGAGCAGTACTTC. Amino acid sequence: CASTTTGAGYEQYF. The chain carries TRBV28 and TRBJ2-7; 8 bases map to TRBD1. This CDR3 is 14 amino acids long. Germline CDR1 reads MDHEN; CDR2 reads SYDVKM. Unmatched junction bases numbered 8, after V lost 7 bases and J lost 3 bases.

This clone came up a few times. This sequence joins TRBV10-1 and TRBJ2-7, with 9 bases aligning to TRBD1. The V gene's germline CDR1 is WNHNN and CDR2 SYGVQD (reference sequence). V lost 7 bases and J lost 4; bases outside the gene matches: 14. This CDR3 has 16 residues. The CDR3 region has the DNA TGCGCCAGCAAGGAAATACCGGGACAGGGATCTTACGAGCAGTACTTC. Its translation is CASKEIPGQGSYEQYF.

The chain is built from TRBV30 and TRBJ1-2, with D perhaps matching TRBD1 (5 bases). Looked up from germline, CDR1 is GTSNPN and CDR2 is SVGIG (reference sequence). The CDR3 extends over 14 amino acids. V dropped 2 bases and J dropped 5 bases, with 15 bases sitting between them. The CDR3 region is CAWSLGAGTYGYTF. The CDR3 DNA reads TGTGCCTGGAGTCTAGGGGCAGGGACGTATGGCTACACCTTC.

This clone turned up a few times. The V call is TRBV28, the J call TRBJ2-1; weak D call: TRBD1 (7 bases). From germline, CDR1 is MDHEN and CDR2 SYDVKM. Trimming pared 0 bases from V and 0 bases from J, leaving 9 bases between. The CDR3 is 16 amino acids. CDR3 sequence reads: CASSLWQGGSYNEQFF. The CDR3 bases are TGTGCCAGCAGTTTATGGCAGGGGGGCTCCTACAATGAGCAGTTCTTC.

The chain is built from TRBV27 and TRBJ1-5; perhaps TRBD1 as D (5 bases). Germline lookup yields CDR1 MNHEY and CDR2 SMNVEV (reference sequence). Trimming pared 5 bases from V and 2 bases from J, leaving 10 bases between. The CDR3 contains 14 residues. The CDR3 here is CASSLTVGNQPQHF. CDR3 sequence (DNA): TGTGCCAGCAGTCTGACAGTCGGCAATCAGCCCCAGCATTTT.

The chain has TRBV5-6 and TRBJ2-7, with 11 bases lining up with TRBD2. Germline V CDR1 and CDR2: SGHDT, YYEEEE. This CDR3 spans 16 amino acids. V shed 3 bases and J 4 bases; nucleotides not matched to a gene: 9. The CDR3: CASSSTLSGGAYEQYF. In nucleotides, the CDR3 is TGTGCCAGCAGCTCAACTCTTAGCGGGGGGGCTTACGAGCAGTACTTC.

V and J are TRBV6-5 and TRBJ1-5; no definite D call. This CDR3 spans 14 amino acids. V gave up 6 bases and J gave up 7 bases, with 16 bases separating them. Germline V gene data show CDR1 as MNHEY and CDR2 as SVGAGI. DNA for the CDR3: TGTGCCAGCAGGGACCCGGGGTTAGGGCAGCCCCAGCATTTT. This encodes CASRDPGLGQPQHF.

The chain is built from TRBV19 and TRBJ2-7, with a weak D call TRBD2 (5 bases). V gave up 0 bases and J gave up 3 bases, with 12 bases separating them. The germline gives CDR1 LNHDA, CDR2 SQIVND (reference sequence). CDR3 size: 15 residues. The CDR3 here is CASSIEAGDRYEQYF. CDR3 nucleotide sequence: TGTGCCAGTAGTATAGAAGCCGGGGATCGCTACGAGCAGTACTTC.

This clone has just a few counts. The CDR3 spells CASSLGPGFIGYTF. CDR3 DNA: TGTGCCAGCAGCTTAGGTCCAGGGTTTATCGGCTACACCTTC. V gene TRBV7-9 combines with J gene TRBJ1-2, with a weak D call TRBD1 (5 bases). Germline V CDR1 and CDR2: SEHNR, FQNEAQ (reference sequence). The CDR3 is 14 amino acids. V lost 1 base and J 8 bases, leaving 14 bases between the germline ends.

This chain joins TRBV28 and TRBJ2-1, with D possibly TRBD1 on 5 matching bases. Trimming shortened V by 2 bases and J by 5 bases, and 16 bases separated the two germline ends. The CDR3 covers 16 residues. The germline CDR1 and CDR2 sequences are MDHEN and SYDVKM. Here the CDR3 reads CASSLQLVVRDNEQFF. The CDR3, as DNA: TGTGCCAGCAGTTTACAACTGGTAGTCAGGGACAATGAGCAGTTCTTC.

This chain connects TRBV10-3 to TRBJ2-7; 7 nucleotides agree with TRBD1. CDR3 length: 13 amino acids. J gave up 6 bases and V 7 bases, and 9 bases lay outside the gene matches. Germline CDR1 ENHRY, CDR2 SYGVKD. Here the CDR3 reads CAIMETGKAEQYF. The CDR3 DNA reads TGTGCCATCATGGAGACAGGGAAGGCCGAGCAGTACTTC.

This clone was found a few times. The V gene is TRBV21-1, the J gene TRBJ2-7; the tabulated D call, TRBD1, remains unverified against the DNA. TRBV21-1 is a pseudogene locus. This CDR3 is built from 19 residues. This CDR3 is CASSKVGQGYTYGSYEQYF. The CDR3 DNA reads TGTGCCAGCAGCAAAGTTGGACAGGGGTATACTTACGGGTCCTACGAGCAGTACTTC.

This chain links TRBV28 with TRBJ2-2; TRBD2 might be the D (5 bases). The CDR3 loop spans 16 amino acids. Germline V lookup: CDR1 MDHEN, CDR2 SYDVKM. The V end lost 5 bases, the J end lost 6 bases, and 19 bases lay between the germline ends. CDR3 amino acids: CASSPPEGQLSGELFF. CDR3 in DNA: TGTGCCAGCAGTCCCCCCGAGGGCCAACTCTCCGGGGAGCTGTTTTTT.

On this clone itself: One junction end disagrees with the germline gene, perhaps due to a read error. The rearrangement joins TRBV10-2 to TRBJ1-1; D gene ambiguous. In germline, CDR1 is WSHSY, CDR2 SAAADI. This CDR3 has 13 residues. The CDR3 sequence: CASRETLNTEAFF. CDR3 nucleotide sequence: TGCGCCAGCCGTGAGACATTAAACACTGAAGCTTTCTTT.

This clone was recorded once. The chain is built from TRBV6-5 and TRBJ2-1; 10 bases map to TRBD1. V shed 5 bases, J shed 4 bases, and the junction held 2 bases outside the gene matches. The CDR3 consists of 14 residues. Germline values: CDR1 MNHEY, CDR2 SVGAGI. This chain's CDR3 is CASSPDRGYNEQFF. The DNA of the CDR3 is TGTGCCAGCAGTCCGGACAGGGGGTACAATGAGCAGTTCTTC.

The chain uses TRBV29-1 and TRBJ1-2; 8 bases fit TRBD1. This CDR3 has 13 residues. J gave up 8 bases and V 6 bases, and 11 bases lay outside the gene matches. The germline V gene encodes CDR1 SQVTM and CDR2 ANQGSEA. The CDR3 nucleotides read TGCAGCGTGGAACTTGGACAGGGCGGGGGCTACACCTTC. It yields the protein CSVELGQGGGYTF.

This clone came up once. This rearrangement joins TRBV19 to TRBJ2-2; 9 bases fit TRBD1. Germline V lookup: CDR1 LNHDA, CDR2 SQIVND (reference sequence). The CDR3 totals 15 residues. V lost 4 bases to trimming and J lost 6 bases; unmatched junction nucleotides: 6. The CDR3 region is CASSRGQGGSGELFF. The CDR3 DNA reads as TGTGCCAGTAGTAGGGGACAGGGAGGCTCCGGGGAGCTGTTTTTT.

The V and J genes are TRBV6-5 and TRBJ1-6; D may be TRBD1 (6 bases). V was shortened by 6 bases and J by 14 bases, with 23 bases between the two germline ends. Germline V gene sequence: CDR1 MNHEY, CDR2 SVGAGI. The CDR3 covers 15 residues. CDR3: CASREGQNYRYALHF. The CDR3, as DNA: TGTGCCAGCAGGGAGGGACAAAACTACCGCTACGCCCTCCACTTT.

The rearrangement links TRBV4-1 to TRBJ2-2; tentatively, D is TRBD1 (5 bases). The germline gives CDR1 MGHRA, CDR2 YSYEKL. The CDR3 sequence is 16 residues long. The V and J ends lost 3 bases and 2 bases respectively, with 13 bases between them. The CDR3 nucleotides are TGCGCCAGCAGCCATTTTGGGGCTGCTAACACCGGGGAGCTGTTTTTT. This sequence encodes CASSHFGAANTGELFF.

The V gene is TRBV6-5, the J gene TRBJ2-5, with 8 bases fitting TRBD1. This CDR3 spans 16 amino acids. Germline CDR1 is MNHEY and CDR2 is SVGAGI. The V and J ends lost 4 bases and 1 base, in that order; junction bases with no gene match: 8. This CDR3 is CASSSLQGGGQETQYF. Here the CDR3 DNA reads TGTGCCAGCAGTTCCCTACAGGGGGGAGGCCAAGAGACCCAGTACTTC.

This clone was seen just once. The genes are TRBV5-1 and TRBJ1-5; possible D gene TRBD1, 6 bases. Germline-derived CDR1 and CDR2 are SGHRS and YFSETQ. Trimming took 5 bases from V and 3 from J, leaving 12 bases between them. The CDR3 is 14 amino acids. CDR3 nucleotide sequence: TGCGCCAGCAGACCGACAGGATACAATCAGCCCCAGCATTTT. It codes for CASRPTGYNQPQHF. The variable domain in full, with the rest retrieved from reference TRBV5-1 and TRBJ1-5, is KAGVTQTPRYLIKTRGQQVTLSCSPISGHRSVSWYQQTPGQGLQFLFEYFSETQRNKGNFPGRFSGRQFSNSRSEMNVSTLELGDSALYLCASRPTGYNQPQHFGDGTRLSIL.

The chain joins TRBV10-1 to TRBJ2-7; D might be TRBD2 (5 bases). The V and J ends lost 10 bases and 3 bases respectively, with 19 bases between them. The CDR3 has 14 amino acids. Looked up from germline, CDR1 is WNHNN and CDR2 is SYGVQD (reference sequence). CDR3 bases: TGCGCCATCGAGAGGCGGGCCCGAATCTACGAGCAGTACTTC. Translation: CAIERRARIYEQYF.

The rearrangement joins TRBV19 to TRBJ1-2; D not certain. The V end lost 5 bases, the J end lost 0 bases, and 7 bases lay between the germline ends. This CDR3 contains 13 residues. Germline V lookup: CDR1 LNHDA, CDR2 SQIVND (reference sequence). This chain's CDR3 is CASSGPANYGYTF. The CDR3 DNA reads TGTGCCAGTAGTGGGCCAGCTAACTATGGCTACACCTTC.

The V and J genes are TRBV5-5 and TRBJ1-2; D is undetermined. CDR3 length: 16 amino acids. Germline CDR1 reads SGHKS; CDR2 reads YYEKEE (reference sequence). The V end lost 4 bases, the J end lost 1 base, and 17 bases lay between the germline ends. In DNA, the CDR3 is TGTGCCAGCAGCCAAGCCCTGGGCAGTCTTAACTATGGCTACACCTTC. Its protein product is CASSQALGSLNYGYTF.